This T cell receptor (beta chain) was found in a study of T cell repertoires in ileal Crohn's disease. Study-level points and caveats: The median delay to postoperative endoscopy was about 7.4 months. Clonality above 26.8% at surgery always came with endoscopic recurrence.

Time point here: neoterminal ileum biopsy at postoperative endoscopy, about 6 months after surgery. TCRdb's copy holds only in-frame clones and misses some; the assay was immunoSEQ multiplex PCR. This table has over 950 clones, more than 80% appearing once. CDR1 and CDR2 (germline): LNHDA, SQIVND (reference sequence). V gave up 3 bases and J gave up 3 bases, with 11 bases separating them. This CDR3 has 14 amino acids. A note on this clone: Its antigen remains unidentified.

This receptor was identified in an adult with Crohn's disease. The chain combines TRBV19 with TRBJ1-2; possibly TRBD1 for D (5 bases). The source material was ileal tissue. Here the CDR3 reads CASSIGGADYGYTF. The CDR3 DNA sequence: TGTGCCAGTAGTATTGGAGGGGCGGACTATGGCTACACCTTC.